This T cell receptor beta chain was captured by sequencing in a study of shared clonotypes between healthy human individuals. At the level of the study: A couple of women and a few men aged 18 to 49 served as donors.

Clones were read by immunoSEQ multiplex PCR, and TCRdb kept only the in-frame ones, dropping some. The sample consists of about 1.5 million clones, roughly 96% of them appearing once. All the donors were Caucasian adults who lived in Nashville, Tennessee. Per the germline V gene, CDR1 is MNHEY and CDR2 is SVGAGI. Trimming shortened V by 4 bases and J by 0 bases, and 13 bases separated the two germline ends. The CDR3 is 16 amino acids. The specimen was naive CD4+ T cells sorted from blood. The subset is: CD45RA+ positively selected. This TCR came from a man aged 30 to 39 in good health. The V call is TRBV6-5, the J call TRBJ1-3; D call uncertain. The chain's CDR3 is CASSFWTEGSGNTIYF. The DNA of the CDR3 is TGTGCCAGCAGTTTTTGGACGGAGGGCTCTGGAAACACCATATATTTT.